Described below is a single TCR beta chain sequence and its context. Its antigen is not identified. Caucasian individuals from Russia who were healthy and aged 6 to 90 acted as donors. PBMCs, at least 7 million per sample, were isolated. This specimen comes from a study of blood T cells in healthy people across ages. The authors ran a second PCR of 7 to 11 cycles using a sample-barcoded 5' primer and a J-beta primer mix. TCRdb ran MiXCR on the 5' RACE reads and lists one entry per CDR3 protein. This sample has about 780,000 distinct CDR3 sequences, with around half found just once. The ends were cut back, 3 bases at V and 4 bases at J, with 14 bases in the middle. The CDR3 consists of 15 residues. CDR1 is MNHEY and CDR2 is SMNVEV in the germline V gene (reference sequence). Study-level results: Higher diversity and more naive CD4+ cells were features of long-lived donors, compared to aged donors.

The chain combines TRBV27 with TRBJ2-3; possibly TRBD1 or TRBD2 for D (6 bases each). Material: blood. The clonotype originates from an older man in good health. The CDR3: CASSFPGGGPDTQYF. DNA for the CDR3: TGTGCCAGCAGTTTCCCAGGAGGGGGTCCAGATACGCAGTATTTT.